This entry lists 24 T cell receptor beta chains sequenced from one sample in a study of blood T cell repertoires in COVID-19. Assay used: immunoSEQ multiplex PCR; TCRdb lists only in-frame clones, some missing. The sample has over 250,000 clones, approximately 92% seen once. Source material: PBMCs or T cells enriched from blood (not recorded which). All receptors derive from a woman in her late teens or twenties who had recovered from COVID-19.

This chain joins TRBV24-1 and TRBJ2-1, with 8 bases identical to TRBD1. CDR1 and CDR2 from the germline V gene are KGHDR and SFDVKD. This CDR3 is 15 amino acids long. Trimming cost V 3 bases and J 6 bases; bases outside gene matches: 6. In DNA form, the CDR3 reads TGTGCCACCAGTGATGGGCGGACAGGGTTCAATGAGCAGTTCTTC. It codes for CATSDGRTGFNEQFF.

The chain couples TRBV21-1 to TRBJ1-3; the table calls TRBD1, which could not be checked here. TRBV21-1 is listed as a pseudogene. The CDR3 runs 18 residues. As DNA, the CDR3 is TGTGCCAGCAGCAAAGGGGATCCGGGACAGGCCTCTGGAAACACCATATATTTT. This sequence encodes CASSKGDPGQASGNTIYF.

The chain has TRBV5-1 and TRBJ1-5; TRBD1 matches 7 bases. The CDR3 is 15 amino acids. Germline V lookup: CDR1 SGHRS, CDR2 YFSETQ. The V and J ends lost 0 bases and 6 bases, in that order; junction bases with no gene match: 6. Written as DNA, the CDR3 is TGCGCCAGCAGCTTGGCAGGGGGGACGAGTCAGCCCCAGCATTTT. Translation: CASSLAGGTSQPQHF.

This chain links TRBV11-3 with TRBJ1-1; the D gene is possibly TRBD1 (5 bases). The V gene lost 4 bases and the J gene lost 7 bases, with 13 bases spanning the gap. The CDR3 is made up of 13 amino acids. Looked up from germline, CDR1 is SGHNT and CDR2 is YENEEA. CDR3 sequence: CASSSRTSHEAFF. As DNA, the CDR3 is TGTGCCAGCAGCTCCCGGACAAGTCATGAAGCTTTCTTT.

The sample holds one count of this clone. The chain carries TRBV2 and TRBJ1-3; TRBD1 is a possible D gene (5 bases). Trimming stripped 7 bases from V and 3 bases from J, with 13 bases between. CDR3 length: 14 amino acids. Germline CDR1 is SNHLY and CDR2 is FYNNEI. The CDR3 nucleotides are TGTGCCAGCAAAGACCAGGGTATTGGAAACACCATATATTTT. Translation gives CASKDQGIGNTIYF.

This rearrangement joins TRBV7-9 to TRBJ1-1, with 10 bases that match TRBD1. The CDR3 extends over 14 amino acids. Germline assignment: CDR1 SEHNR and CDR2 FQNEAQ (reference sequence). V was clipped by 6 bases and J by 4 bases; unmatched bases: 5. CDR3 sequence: CASRPRTGGTEAFF. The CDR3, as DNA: TGTGCCAGCAGACCTCGGACAGGGGGCACTGAAGCTTTCTTT.

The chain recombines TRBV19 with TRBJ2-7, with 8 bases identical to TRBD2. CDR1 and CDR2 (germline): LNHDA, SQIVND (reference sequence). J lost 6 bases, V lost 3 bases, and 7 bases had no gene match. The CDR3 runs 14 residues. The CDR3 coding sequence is TGTGCCAGTAGTATTGGTCAGGCGGGAGGCGAGCAGTACTTC. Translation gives CASSIGQAGGEQYF.

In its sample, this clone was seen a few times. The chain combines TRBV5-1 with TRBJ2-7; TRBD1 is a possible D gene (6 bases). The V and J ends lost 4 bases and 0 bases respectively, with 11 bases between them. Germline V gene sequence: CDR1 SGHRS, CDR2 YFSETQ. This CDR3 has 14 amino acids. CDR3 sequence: CASSREDSSYEQYF. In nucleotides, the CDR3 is TGCGCCAGCAGCCGAGAGGACAGCTCCTACGAGCAGTACTTC.

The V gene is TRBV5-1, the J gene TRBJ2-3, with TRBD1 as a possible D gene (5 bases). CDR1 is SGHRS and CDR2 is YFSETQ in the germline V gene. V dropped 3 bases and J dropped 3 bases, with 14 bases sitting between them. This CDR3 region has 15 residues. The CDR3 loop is CASSYQGLGTDTQYF. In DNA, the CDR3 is TGCGCCAGCAGCTATCAGGGTCTGGGGACAGATACGCAGTATTTT. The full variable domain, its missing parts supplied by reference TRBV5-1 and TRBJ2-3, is KAGVTQTPRYLIKTRGQQVTLSCSPISGHRSVSWYQQTPGQGLQFLFEYFSETQRNKGNFPGRFSGRQFSNSRSEMNVSTLELGDSALYLCASSYQGLGTDTQYFGPGTRLTVL.

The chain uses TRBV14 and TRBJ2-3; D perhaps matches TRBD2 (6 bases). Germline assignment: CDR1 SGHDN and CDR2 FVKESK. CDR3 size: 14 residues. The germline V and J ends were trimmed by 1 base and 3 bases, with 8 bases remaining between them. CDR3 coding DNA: TGTGCCAGCAGCCAAGCTGCGGGGACAGATACGCAGTATTTT. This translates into CASSQAAGTDTQYF.

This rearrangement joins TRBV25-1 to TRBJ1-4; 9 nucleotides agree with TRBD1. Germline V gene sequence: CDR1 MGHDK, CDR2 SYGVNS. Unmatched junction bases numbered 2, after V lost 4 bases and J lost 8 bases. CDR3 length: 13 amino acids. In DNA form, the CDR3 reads TGTGCCAGCAGTGGACAGGGGGTGGAAAAACTGTTTTTT. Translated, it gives CASSGQGVEKLFF.

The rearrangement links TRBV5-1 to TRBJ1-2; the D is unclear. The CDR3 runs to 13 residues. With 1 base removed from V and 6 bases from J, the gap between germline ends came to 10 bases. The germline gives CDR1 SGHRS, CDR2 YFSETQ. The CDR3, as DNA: TGCGCCAGCAGCTTGTCTATTGCGGATGGCTACACCTTC. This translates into CASSLSIADGYTF. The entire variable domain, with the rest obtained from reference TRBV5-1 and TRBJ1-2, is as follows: KAGVTQTPRYLIKTRGQQVTLSCSPISGHRSVSWYQQTPGQGLQFLFEYFSETQRNKGNFPGRFSGRQFSNSRSEMNVSTLELGDSALYLCASSLSIADGYTFGSGTRLTVV.

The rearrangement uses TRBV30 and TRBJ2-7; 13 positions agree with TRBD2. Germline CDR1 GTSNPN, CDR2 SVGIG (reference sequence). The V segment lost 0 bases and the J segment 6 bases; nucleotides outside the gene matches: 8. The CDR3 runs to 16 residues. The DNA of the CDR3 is TGTGCCTGGAGTGTATGGGGGACTAGCGGGGACTCCGAGCAGTACTTC. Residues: CAWSVWGTSGDSEQYF.

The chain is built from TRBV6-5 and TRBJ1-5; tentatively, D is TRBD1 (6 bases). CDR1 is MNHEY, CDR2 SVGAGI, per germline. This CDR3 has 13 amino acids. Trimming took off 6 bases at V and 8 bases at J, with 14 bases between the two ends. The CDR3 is CASSSTGGKPQHF. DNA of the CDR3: TGTGCCAGCAGCTCAACTGGGGGCAAGCCCCAGCATTTT.

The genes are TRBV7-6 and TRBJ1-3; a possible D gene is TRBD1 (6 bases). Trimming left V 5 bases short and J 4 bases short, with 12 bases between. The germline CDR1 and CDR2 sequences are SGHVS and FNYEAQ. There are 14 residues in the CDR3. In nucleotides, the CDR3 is TGTGCCAGCAGCCCCGGGACACACGGAAACACCATATATTTT. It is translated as CASSPGTHGNTIYF.

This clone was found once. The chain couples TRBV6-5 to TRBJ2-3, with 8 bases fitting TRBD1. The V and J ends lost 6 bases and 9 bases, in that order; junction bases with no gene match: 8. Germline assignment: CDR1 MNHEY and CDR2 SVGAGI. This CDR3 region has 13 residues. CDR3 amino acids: CASRRDRDRTQYF. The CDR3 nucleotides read TGTGCCAGCAGACGAGACCGGGACAGGACGCAGTATTTT.

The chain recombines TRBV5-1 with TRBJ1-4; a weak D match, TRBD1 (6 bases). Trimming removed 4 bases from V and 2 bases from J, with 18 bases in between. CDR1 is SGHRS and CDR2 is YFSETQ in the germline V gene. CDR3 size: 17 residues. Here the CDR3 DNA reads TGCGCCAGCAGCGATTCAGGGGTACGGGGCACTAATGAAAAACTGTTTTTT. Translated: CASSDSGVRGTNEKLFF.

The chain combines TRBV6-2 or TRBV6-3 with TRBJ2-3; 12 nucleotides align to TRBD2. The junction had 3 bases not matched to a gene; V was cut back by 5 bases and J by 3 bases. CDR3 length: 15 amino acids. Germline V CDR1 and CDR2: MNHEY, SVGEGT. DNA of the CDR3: TGTGCCAGCAGTGACGGACTAGCGGGGACAGATACGCAGTATTTT. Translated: CASSDGLAGTDTQYF.

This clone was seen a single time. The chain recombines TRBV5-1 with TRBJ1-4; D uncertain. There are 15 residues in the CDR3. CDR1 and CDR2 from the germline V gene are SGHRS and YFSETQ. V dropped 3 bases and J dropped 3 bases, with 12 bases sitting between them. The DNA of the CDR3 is TGCGCCAGCAGCTCCGGAGGGTCATCTAATGAAAAACTGTTTTTT. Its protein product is CASSSGGSSNEKLFF. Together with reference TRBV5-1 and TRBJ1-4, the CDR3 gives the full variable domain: KAGVTQTPRYLIKTRGQQVTLSCSPISGHRSVSWYQQTPGQGLQFLFEYFSETQRNKGNFPGRFSGRQFSNSRSEMNVSTLELGDSALYLCASSSGGSSNEKLFFGSGTQLSVL.

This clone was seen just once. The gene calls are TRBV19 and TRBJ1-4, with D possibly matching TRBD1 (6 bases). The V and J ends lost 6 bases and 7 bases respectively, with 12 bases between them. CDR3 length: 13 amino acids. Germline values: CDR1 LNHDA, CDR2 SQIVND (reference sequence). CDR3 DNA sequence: TGTGCCAGTAGCTACACAGGGTTTGAAAAACTGTTTTTT. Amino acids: CASSYTGFEKLFF.

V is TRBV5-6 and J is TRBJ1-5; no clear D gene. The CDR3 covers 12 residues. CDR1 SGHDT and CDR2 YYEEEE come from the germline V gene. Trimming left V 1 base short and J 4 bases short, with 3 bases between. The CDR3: CASSLPNQPQHF. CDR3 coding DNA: TGTGCCAGCAGCTTGCCTAATCAGCCCCAGCATTTT. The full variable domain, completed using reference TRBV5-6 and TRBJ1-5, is DAGVTQSPTHLIKTRGQQVTLRCSPKSGHDTVSWYQQALGQGPQFIFQYYEEEERQRGNFPDRFSGHQFPNYSSELNVNALLLGDSALYLCASSLPNQPQHFGDGTRLSIL.

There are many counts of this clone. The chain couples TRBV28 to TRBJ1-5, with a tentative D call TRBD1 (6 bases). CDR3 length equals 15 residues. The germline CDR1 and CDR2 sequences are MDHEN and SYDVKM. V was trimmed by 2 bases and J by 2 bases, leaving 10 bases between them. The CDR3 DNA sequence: TGTGCCAGCAGTTTAGGGGGGGCAGGCAATCAGCCCCAGCATTTT. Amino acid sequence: CASSLGGAGNQPQHF.

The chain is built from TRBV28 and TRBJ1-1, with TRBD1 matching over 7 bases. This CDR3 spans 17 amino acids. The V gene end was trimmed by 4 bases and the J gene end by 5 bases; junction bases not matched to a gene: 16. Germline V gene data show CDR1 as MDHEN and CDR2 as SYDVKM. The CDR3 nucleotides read TGTGCCAGCAGTTCCGGAACGGGCCGACAGGGAAGAACTGAAGCTTTCTTT. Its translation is CASSSGTGRQGRTEAFF.

This chain's CDR3 is CASSQRYNEQFF. In DNA form, the CDR3 reads TGTGCCAGCAGCCAGCGGTACAATGAGCAGTTCTTC. The rearrangement uses TRBV3-1 (or the pseudogene TRBV3-2) and TRBJ2-1; the D is unclear. This CDR3 has 12 residues. The germline V and J ends were trimmed by 3 bases and 4 bases, with 4 bases remaining between them. Germline assignment: CDR1 LGHDT and CDR2 YNNKEL (reference sequence).